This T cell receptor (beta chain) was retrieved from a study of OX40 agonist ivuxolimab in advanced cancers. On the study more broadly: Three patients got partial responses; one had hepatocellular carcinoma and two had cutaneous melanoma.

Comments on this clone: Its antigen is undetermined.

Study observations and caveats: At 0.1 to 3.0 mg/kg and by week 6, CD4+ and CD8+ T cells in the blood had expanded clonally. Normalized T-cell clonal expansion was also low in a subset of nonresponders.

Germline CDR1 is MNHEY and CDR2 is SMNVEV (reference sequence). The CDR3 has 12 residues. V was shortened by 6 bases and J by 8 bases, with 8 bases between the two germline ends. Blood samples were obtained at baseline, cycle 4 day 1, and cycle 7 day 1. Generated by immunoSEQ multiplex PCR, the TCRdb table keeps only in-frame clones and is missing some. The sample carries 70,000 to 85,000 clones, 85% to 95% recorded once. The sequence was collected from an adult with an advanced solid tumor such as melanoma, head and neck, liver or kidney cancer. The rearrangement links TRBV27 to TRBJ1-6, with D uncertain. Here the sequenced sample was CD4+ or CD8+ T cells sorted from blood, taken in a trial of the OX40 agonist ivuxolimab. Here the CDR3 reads CASRLLDSPLHF. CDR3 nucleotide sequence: TGTGCCAGCAGGCTGTTGGATTCACCCCTCCACTTT.